The rows below give T cell receptor beta chains drawn from one sample of a study of HIV-infected patients and healthy controls. TCRdb analysed the 5' RACE reads with MiXCR anew, one entry per CDR3 protein. The table has around 18,000 distinct CDR3 sequences, about 17% seen once; the top ten hold 24%. Sequenced material: CD8+ T cells from blood. These receptors all stem from a human donor in good health. The CDR3 runs from the conserved cysteine through the conserved F or W. D genes are given only for firm matches. Where a row states a size, it is once, few, many or the class of an expanded clone; other rows omit it.

D | size | J | V | CDR3 | DNA
NA | medium-sized | TRBJ1-1 | TRBV7-2 | CASSLQGGEAFF | TGTGCCAGCAGCTTGCAGGGCGGGGAAGCTTTCTTT
TRBD2 | NA | TRBJ2-3 | TRBV29-1 | CSVELPSGGQTDTQYF | TGCAGCGTTGAATTACCTAGCGGGGGGCAGACAGATACGCAGTATTTT
TRBD2 | NA | TRBJ2-5 | TRBV4-3 | CASSQDRAGGRETQYF | TGCGCCAGCAGCCAAGATCGCGCGGGGGGCCGGGAGACCCAGTACTTC
NA | NA | TRBJ2-7 | TRBV28 | CASSLALYEQYF | TGTGCCAGCAGTTTGGCCCTCTACGAGCAGTACTTC
TRBD1 | NA | TRBJ2-1 | TRBV6-1 | CASSTGTGEYNEQFF | TGTGCCAGCAGTACCGGGACAGGGGAATACAATGAGCAGTTCTTC
NA | few | TRBJ1-5 | TRBV19 | CASSIGSRGNQPQHF | TGTGCCAGTAGTATAGGAAGTCGAGGGAATCAGCCCCAGCATTTT
NA | few | TRBJ2-3 | TRBV7-9 | CASSPPGAGTDTQYF | TGTGCCAGCAGTCCACCGGGGGCTGGCACAGATACGCAGTATTTT
NA | few | TRBJ2-7 | TRBV25-1 | CASSEFGEQYF | TGTGCCAGCAGTGAATTTGGCGAGCAGTACTTC
TRBD2 | many | TRBJ2-1 | TRBV6-2/TRBV6-3 | CASQGHVAGVYNEQFF | TGTGCCAGCCAAGGCCACGTAGCGGGAGTCTACAATGAGCAGTTCTTC
NA | many | TRBJ1-6 | TRBV2 | CASSEPAGEGPLHF | TGTGCCAGCAGTGAACCGGCAGGGGAGGGACCCCTCCACTTT